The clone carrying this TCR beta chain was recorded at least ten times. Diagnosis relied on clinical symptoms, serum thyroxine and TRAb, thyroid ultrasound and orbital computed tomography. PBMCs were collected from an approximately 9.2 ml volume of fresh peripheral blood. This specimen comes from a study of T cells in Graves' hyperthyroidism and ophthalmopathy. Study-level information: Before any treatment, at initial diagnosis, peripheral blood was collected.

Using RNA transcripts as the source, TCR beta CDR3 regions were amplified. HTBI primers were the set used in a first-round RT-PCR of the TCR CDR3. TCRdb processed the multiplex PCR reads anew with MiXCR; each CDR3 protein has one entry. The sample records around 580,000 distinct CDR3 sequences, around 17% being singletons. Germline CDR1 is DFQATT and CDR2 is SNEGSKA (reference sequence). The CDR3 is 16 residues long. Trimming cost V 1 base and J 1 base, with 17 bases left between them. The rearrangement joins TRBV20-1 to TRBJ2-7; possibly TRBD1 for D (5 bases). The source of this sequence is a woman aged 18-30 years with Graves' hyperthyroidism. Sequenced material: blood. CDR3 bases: TGCAGTGCTAGAGGAGAGACAGTCCCCCCATCCTACGAGCAGTACTTC. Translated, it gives CSARGETVPPSYEQYF.